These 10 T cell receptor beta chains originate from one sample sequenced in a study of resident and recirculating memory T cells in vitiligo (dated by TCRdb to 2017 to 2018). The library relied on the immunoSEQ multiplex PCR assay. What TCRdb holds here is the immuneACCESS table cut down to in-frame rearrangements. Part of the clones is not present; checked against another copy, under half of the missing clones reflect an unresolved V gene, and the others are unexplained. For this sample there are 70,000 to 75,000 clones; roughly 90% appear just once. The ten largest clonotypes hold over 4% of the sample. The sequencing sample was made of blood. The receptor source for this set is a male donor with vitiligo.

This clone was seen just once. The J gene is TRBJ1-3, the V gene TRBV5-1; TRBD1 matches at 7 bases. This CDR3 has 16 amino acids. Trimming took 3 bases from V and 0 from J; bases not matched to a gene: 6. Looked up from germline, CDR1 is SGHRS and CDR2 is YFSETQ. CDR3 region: CASSSRQGYSGNTIYF. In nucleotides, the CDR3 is TGCGCCAGCAGCTCTCGACAGGGCTACTCTGGAAACACCATATATTTT.

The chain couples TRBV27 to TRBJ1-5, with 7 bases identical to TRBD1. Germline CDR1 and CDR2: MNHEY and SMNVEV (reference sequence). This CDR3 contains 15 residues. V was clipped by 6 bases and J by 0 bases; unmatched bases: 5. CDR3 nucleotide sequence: TGTGCCAGCAGACGGGACAGAACTAGCAATCAGCCCCAGCATTTT. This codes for CASRRDRTSNQPQHF.

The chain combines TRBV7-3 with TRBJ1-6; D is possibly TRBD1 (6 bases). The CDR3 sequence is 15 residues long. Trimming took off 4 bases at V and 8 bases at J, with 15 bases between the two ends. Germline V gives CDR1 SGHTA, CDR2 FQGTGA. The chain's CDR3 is CASSSSTGSDSPLHF. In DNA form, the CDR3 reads TGTGCCAGCAGCTCTTCAACAGGGTCCGATTCACCCCTCCACTTT.

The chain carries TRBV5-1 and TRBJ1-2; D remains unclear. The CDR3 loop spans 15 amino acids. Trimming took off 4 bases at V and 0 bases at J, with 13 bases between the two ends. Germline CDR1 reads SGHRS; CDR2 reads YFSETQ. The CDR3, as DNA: TGCGCCAGCAGCGCAGACCCAGGCTCTAACTATGGCTACACCTTC. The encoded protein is CASSADPGSNYGYTF.

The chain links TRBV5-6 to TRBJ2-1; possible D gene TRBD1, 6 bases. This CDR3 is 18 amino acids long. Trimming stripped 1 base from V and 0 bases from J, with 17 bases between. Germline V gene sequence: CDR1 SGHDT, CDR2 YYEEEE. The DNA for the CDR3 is TGTGCCAGCAGCTTGAGATTCAGGGGCCGGAGCTCCTACAATGAGCAGTTCTTC. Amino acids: CASSLRFRGRSSYNEQFF.

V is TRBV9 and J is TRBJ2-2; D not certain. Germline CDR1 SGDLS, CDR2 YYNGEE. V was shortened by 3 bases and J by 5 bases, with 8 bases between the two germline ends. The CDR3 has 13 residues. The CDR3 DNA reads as TGTGCCAGCAGCGCCGACACAACCGGGGAGCTGTTTTTT. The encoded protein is CASSADTTGELFF.

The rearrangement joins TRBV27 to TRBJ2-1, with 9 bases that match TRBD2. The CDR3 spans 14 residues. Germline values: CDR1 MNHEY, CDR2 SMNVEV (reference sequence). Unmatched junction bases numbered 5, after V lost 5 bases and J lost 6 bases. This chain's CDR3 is CASSGTSPTNEQFF. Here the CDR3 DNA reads TGTGCCAGCAGTGGGACTAGCCCCACCAATGAGCAGTTCTTC.

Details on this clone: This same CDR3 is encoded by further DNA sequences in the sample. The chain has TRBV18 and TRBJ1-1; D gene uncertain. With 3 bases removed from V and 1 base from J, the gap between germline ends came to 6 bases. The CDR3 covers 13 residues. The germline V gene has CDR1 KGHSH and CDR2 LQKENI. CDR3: CASSPGENTEAFF. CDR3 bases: TGTGCCAGCTCACCCGGGGAGAACACTGAAGCTTTCTTT.

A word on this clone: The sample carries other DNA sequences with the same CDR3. CDR3 sequence: CASSPSYEQYF. The DNA for the CDR3 is TGTGCCAGCAGCCCTAGCTACGAGCAGTACTTC. The chain joins TRBV7-9 to TRBJ2-7, with D hard to call. Germline CDR1 reads SEHNR; CDR2 reads FQNEAQ (reference sequence). The CDR3 runs 11 residues. V was pared by 5 bases and J by 3 bases, with 5 bases between.

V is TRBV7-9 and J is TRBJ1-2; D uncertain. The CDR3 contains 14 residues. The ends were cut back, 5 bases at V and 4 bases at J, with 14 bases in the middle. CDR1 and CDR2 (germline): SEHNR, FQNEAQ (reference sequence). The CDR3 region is CASSPNLSGYGYTF. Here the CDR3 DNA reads TGTGCCAGCAGCCCGAACTTGTCCGGCTATGGCTACACCTTC.